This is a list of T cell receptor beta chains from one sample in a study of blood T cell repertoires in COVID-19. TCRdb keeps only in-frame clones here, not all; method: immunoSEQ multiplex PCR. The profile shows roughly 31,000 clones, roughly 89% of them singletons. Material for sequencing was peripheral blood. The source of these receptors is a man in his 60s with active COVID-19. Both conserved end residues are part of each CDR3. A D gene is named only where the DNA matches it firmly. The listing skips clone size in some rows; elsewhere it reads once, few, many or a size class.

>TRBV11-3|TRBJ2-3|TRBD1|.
CASSLDRRGHLPDTQYF
TGTGCCAGCAGCTTAGATCGCAGGGGGCACCTCCCGGATACGCAGTATTTT
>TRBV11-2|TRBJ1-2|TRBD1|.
CASSSDRGYGYTF
TGTGCCAGCAGCTCTGACAGGGGCTATGGCTACACCTTC
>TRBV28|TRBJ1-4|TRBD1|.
CASSSETGGGKLFF
TGTGCCAGCAGTTCTGAGACAGGGGGCGGAAAACTGTTTTTT
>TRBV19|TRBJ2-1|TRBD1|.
CASSFGQGLTGYNEQFF
TGTGCCAGTAGTTTTGGACAGGGCCTCACCGGCTACAATGAGCAGTTCTTC
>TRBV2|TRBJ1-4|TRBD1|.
CASSWDRSVEKLFF
TGTGCCAGCAGCTGGGACAGGTCCGTTGAAAAACTGTTTTTT
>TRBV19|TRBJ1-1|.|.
CASSIPGRTEAFF
TGTGCCAGTAGTATCCCAGGGAGGACTGAAGCTTTCTTT
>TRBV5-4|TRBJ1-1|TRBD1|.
CASSNPGGYTEAFF
TGTGCCAGCAGCAACCCAGGGGGTTACACTGAAGCTTTCTTT
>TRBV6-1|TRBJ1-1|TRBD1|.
CASSARDRGKVFEAFF
TGTGCCAGCAGTGCACGTGACAGGGGGAAAGTCTTTGAAGCTTTCTTT
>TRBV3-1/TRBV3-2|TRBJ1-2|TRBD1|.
CASSQSTGANYGYTF
TGTGCCAGCAGCCAATCGACAGGGGCGAACTATGGCTACACCTTC
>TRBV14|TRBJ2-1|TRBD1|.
CASSSDRGQPPYNEQFF
TGTGCCAGCAGCTCCGACAGGGGGCAACCCCCCTACAATGAGCAGTTCTTC
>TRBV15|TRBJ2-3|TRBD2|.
CATSRGTSGVDTQYF
TGTGCCACCAGCAGGGGGACTAGCGGTGTAGATACGCAGTATTTT
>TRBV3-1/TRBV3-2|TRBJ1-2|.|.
CASSQGRGGGYTF
TGTGCCAGCAGCCAAGGAAGGGGTGGGGGCTACACCTTC
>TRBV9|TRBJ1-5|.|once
CASSVAGAPNQPQHF
TGTGCCAGCAGCGTAGCAGGGGCCCCCAATCAGCCCCAGCATTTT
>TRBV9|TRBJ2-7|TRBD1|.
CASSVGQGAPVEQYF
TGTGCCAGCAGCGTCGGACAGGGGGCGCCGGTCGAGCAGTACTTC
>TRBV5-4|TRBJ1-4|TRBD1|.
CASSRPGQGAGKLFF
TGTGCCAGCAGCCGACCGGGACAGGGGGCGGGAAAACTGTTTTTT
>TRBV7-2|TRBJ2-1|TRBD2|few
CASSLAGLAGGHDEQFF
TGTGCCAGCAGCTTAGCGGGGCTAGCGGGGGGCCACGATGAGCAGTTCTTC
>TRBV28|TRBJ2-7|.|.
CASSVTGLQTGNEQYF
TGTGCCAGCAGTGTAACCGGGCTCCAGACAGGCAACGAGCAGTACTTC
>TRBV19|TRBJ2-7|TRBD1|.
CASSTQGAAYEQYF
TGTGCCAGTAGTACGCAGGGGGCGGCCTACGAGCAGTACTTC
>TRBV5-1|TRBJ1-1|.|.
CASSQNTEAFF
TGCGCCAGCAGCCAGAACACTGAAGCTTTCTTT
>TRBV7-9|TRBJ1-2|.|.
CASSPDEGSIYGYTF
TGTGCCAGCAGCCCGGATGAGGGTTCCATCTATGGCTACACCTTC
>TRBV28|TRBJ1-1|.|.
CASSSSGNTEAFF
TGTGCCAGCAGCTCCTCAGGGAACACTGAAGCTTTCTTT
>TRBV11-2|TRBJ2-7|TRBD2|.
CASSLDRLAGGYEQYF
TGTGCCAGCAGCTTAGATAGACTAGCGGGGGGTTACGAGCAGTACTTC
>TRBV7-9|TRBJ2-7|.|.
CASSPRVAPLGGTYEQYF
TGTGCCAGCAGCCCTCGGGTCGCTCCCTTAGGGGGTACCTACGAGCAGTACTTC
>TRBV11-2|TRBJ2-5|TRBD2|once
CASSPRLAGDRYQETQYF
TGTGCCAGCAGCCCCAGACTAGCGGGGGACCGTTACCAAGAGACCCAGTACTTC
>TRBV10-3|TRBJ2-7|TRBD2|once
CAIRGGGDEQYF
TGTGCCATCAGGGGCGGGGGAGACGAGCAGTACTTC
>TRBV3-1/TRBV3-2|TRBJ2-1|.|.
CASSQVFSYNEQFF
TGTGCCAGCAGCCAAGTCTTCTCCTACAATGAGCAGTTCTTC
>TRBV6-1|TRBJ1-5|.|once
CASSEGGETAQHF
TGTGCCAGCAGTGAGGGGGGGGAAACAGCCCAGCATTTT
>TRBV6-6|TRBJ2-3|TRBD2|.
CASSYRGGGAADTQYF
TGTGCCAGCAGTTACCGGGGCGGGGGGGCCGCAGATACGCAGTATTTT
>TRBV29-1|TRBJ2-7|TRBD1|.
CSVGTGVGYEQYF
TGCAGCGTAGGGACAGGGGTCGGATACGAGCAGTACTTC
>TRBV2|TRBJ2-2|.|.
CASSEKRNTGELFF
TGTGCCAGCAGTGAAAAGAGGAACACCGGGGAGCTGTTTTTT
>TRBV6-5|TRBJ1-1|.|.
CASSYGRGNTEAFF
TGTGCCAGCAGTTACGGTCGGGGTAACACTGAAGCTTTCTTT
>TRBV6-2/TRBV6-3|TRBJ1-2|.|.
CASSYMGSYYGYTF
TGTGCCAGCAGTTACATGGGCAGCTACTATGGCTACACCTTC
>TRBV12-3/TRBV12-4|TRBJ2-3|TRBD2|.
CASSFGTSGGF
TGTGCCAGCAGTTTTGGGACTAGCGGGGGTTTT
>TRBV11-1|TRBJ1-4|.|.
CASSGRGETTNEKLFF
TGTGCCAGCAGCGGACGGGGAGAAACAACTAATGAAAAACTGTTTTTT
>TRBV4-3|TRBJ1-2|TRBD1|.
CASSPGTGGYGYTF
TGCGCCAGCAGCCCCGGGACAGGGGGCTATGGCTACACCTTC
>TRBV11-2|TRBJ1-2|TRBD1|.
CASSVGTGGLLRPGYTF
TGTGCCAGCAGCGTTGGGACAGGGGGCCTCCTTCGCCCGGGCTACACCTTC
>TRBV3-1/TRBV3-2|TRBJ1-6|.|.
CASRQNNSPLHF
TGTGCCAGCAGACAGAATAATTCACCCCTCCACTTT
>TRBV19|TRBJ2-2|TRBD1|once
CASSKAPSVGTGGTGELFF
TGTGCCAGTAGTAAAGCTCCTTCAGTCGGGACAGGGGGTACCGGGGAGCTGTTTTTT
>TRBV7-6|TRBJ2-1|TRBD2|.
CASSLIGASGGEQFF
TGTGCCAGCAGCTTAATCGGGGCCAGCGGGGGAGAGCAGTTCTTC
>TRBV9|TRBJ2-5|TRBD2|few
CASSGRGDQETQYF
TGTGCCAGCAGCGGGCGGGGGGACCAAGAGACCCAGTACTTC
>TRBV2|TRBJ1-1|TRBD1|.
CASETGAVTEAFF
TGTGCCAGCGAAACAGGGGCGGTGACTGAAGCTTTCTTT
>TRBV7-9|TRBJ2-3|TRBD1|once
CASSLSGQGATDTQYF
TGTGCCAGCAGCTTATCCGGACAGGGGGCAACAGATACGCAGTATTTT
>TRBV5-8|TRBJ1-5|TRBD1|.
CASSSRQGAYSGPQHF
TGTGCCAGCAGCTCAAGACAGGGGGCGTACAGTGGGCCCCAGCATTTT
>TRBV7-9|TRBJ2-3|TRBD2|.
CASSLVLAGESSTDTQYF
TGTGCCAGCAGCTTAGTCCTAGCGGGGGAATCTAGCACAGATACGCAGTATTTT
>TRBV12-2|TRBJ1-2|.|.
CASRSGVGPINRDRVAYGYTF
TGTGCAAGTCGCTCAGGAGTCGGGCCTATAAACCGGGACAGGGTTGCATATGGCTACACCTTC
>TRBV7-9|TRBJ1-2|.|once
CASSPQLTANYGYTF
TGTGCCAGCAGCCCCCAATTGACAGCTAACTATGGCTACACCTTC
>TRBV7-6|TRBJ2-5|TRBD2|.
CASSLPEGLAGQETQYF
TGTGCCAGCAGCTTACCCGAGGGACTAGCGGGGCAAGAGACCCAGTACTTC
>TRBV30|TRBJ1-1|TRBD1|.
CALNRDRGTEAFF
TGTGCATTAAACCGGGACAGGGGGACTGAAGCTTTCTTT
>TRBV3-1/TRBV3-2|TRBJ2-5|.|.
CASSQAPRASGPRTQYF
TGTGCCAGCAGCCAAGCCCCGAGGGCCAGCGGGCCCAGGACCCAGTACTTC
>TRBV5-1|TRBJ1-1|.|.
CASSPMNTEAFF
TGCGCCAGCAGCCCCATGAACACTGAAGCTTTCTTT
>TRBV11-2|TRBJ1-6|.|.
CASSFRGRGDSPLHF
TGTGCCAGCAGTTTCAGGGGCCGGGGGGATTCACCCCTCCACTTT
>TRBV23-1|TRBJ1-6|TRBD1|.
CASSRLLRDREVNSPLHF
TGCGCCAGCAGTCGCCTCCTCCGGGACAGGGAAGTTAATTCACCCCTCCACTTT
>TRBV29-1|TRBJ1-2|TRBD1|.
CSATANRGGYTF
TGCAGCGCTACGGCTAACAGGGGCGGCTACACCTTC
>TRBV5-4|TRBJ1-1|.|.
CASSLAGFTEAFF
TGTGCCAGCAGCTTGGCAGGGTTCACTGAAGCTTTCTTT